A single sample gave rise to the 20 T cell receptor beta chains below, sequenced in a study of OX40 agonist ivuxolimab in advanced cancers. Sequenced by immunoSEQ multiplex PCR; TCRdb stores in-frame clones only, minus some. The sample lists about 110,000 clones; 85% to 95% were seen once. Material: CD4+ or CD8+ T cells sorted from blood, obtained in a trial of the OX40 agonist ivuxolimab. The receptors here all came from an adult with an advanced solid tumor such as melanoma, head and neck, liver or kidney cancer.

J is TRBJ2-3 and V is TRBV7-6; 12 nucleotides agree with TRBD2. CDR1 SGHVS and CDR2 FNYEAQ come from the germline V gene. The CDR3 length is 17 residues. J gave up 1 base and V 5 bases, and 7 bases lay outside the gene matches. CDR3 bases: TGTGCCAGCAGCCTACAACTAGCGGGAGGTCGCACAGATACGCAGTATTTT. Encoded protein: CASSLQLAGGRTDTQYF. The full variable domain, rest sourced from reference TRBV7-6 and TRBJ2-3, is GAGVSQSPRYKVTKRGQDVALRCDPISGHVSLYWYRQALGQGPEFLTYFNYEAQQDKSGLPNDRFSAERPEGSISTLTIQRTEQRDSAMYRCASSLQLAGGRTDTQYFGPGTRLTVL.

The chain has TRBV18 and TRBJ2-1; 10 bases are a match to TRBD2. The CDR3 length is 16 residues. After removal of 3 bases from V and 6 bases from J, the junction contained 8 bases not matched to a gene. Germline CDR1 KGHSH, CDR2 LQKENI. CDR3 loop: CASSPLEREGLNEQFF. The CDR3 DNA is TGTGCCAGCTCACCGCTCGAGCGGGAGGGACTCAATGAGCAGTTCTTC.

V is TRBV10-3 and J is TRBJ1-1; a possible D gene is TRBD1 (6 bases). Looked up from germline, CDR1 is ENHRY and CDR2 is SYGVKD. Trimming removed 0 bases from V and 0 bases from J, with 11 bases in between. CDR3 length equals 16 residues. The DNA for the CDR3 is TGTGCCATCAGTGAGTCGCAGGGGACTTTGAACACTGAAGCTTTCTTT. This codes for CAISESQGTLNTEAFF.

Only a few counts were recorded for this clone. The V and J genes are TRBV6-5 and TRBJ2-5, with 7 bases identical to TRBD1. From germline, CDR1 is MNHEY and CDR2 SVGAGI. V trimming: 8 bases; J trimming: 6 bases; junction bases outside the gene matches: 6. The CDR3 contains 12 residues. CDR3 coding DNA: TGTGCCAGCCGCGCACAGGGGAAGACCCAGTACTTC. Translating gives CASRAQGKTQYF.

CDR3 sequence: CAISELTSGRDNEQFF. CDR3 nucleotide sequence: TGTGCCATCAGTGAACTGACTAGCGGGAGGGATAATGAGCAGTTCTTC. This rearrangement joins TRBV10-3 to TRBJ2-1, with 14 bases matching TRBD2. Trimming removed 3 bases from V and 7 bases from J; junction bases left unmatched: 5. The CDR3 extends over 16 amino acids. Germline CDR1 is ENHRY and CDR2 is SYGVKD.

The rearrangement links TRBV13 to TRBJ2-1, with 10 bases matching TRBD1. This CDR3 region has 15 residues. CDR1 is PRHDT, CDR2 FYEKMQ, per germline (reference sequence). V was pared by 5 bases and J by 3 bases, with 4 bases of the junction left unmatched. DNA of the CDR3: TGTGCCAGCAGCGGGGACAGGGGAGACTACAATGAGCAGTTCTTC. This translates into CASSGDRGDYNEQFF.

The rearrangement uses TRBV6-1 and TRBJ2-1, with 13 positions matching TRBD2. Germline CDR1 reads MNHNS; CDR2 reads SASEGT. V lost 1 base and J lost 0; bases outside the gene matches: 6. The CDR3 loop spans 19 amino acids. In DNA form, the CDR3 reads TGTGCCAGCAGTGAAGAACTAGCGGGAGGGAAGAGCTCCTACAATGAGCAGTTCTTC. This codes for CASSEELAGGKSSYNEQFF.

The rearrangement uses TRBV7-2 and TRBJ2-2, with 10 bases identical to TRBD2. Looked up from germline, CDR1 is SGHTA and CDR2 is FQGNSA. This CDR3 contains 14 residues. Trimming cost V 5 bases and J 11 bases; bases outside gene matches: 8. CDR3 DNA: TGTGCCAGCAGCCAAGGGCTAGCGGGAGTCGAGCTGTTTTTT. Translating it yields CASSQGLAGVELFF.

The rearrangement joins TRBV7-3 to TRBJ1-1; possible D gene TRBD1, 6 bases. The V gene lost 2 bases and the J gene lost 1 base, with 8 bases spanning the gap. Germline assignment: CDR1 SGHTA and CDR2 FQGTGA. The CDR3 spans 14 residues. CDR3 sequence: CASSLLGQNTEAFF. CDR3 DNA sequence: TGTGCCAGCAGCTTATTGGGACAGAACACTGAAGCTTTCTTT. The complete variable domain, with remaining parts taken from reference TRBV7-3 and TRBJ1-1, reads GAGVSQTPSNKVTEKGKYVELRCDPISGHTALYWYRQSLGQGPEFLIYFQGTGAADDSGLPNDRFFAVRPEGSVSTLKIQRTERGDSAVYLCASSLLGQNTEAFFGQGTRLTVV.

This rearrangement joins TRBV7-9 to TRBJ2-2; D unresolved. This CDR3 comprises 14 residues. Trimming took 5 bases from V and 4 from J, leaving 11 bases between them. CDR1 is SEHNR, CDR2 FQNEAQ, per germline (reference sequence). The CDR3, as DNA: TGTGCCAGCAGCGGATTGGGCCCCACCGGGGAGCTGTTTTTT. Its translation: CASSGLGPTGELFF.

The rearrangement uses TRBV29-1 and TRBJ1-1; D is possibly TRBD1 (6 bases). Trimming removed 3 bases from V and 8 bases from J, with 13 bases in between. From germline, CDR1 is SQVTM and CDR2 ANQGSEA. This CDR3 contains 12 residues. CDR3 nucleotide sequence: TGCAGCGTTGATCTGAACAGGGTCGAAGCTTTCTTT. Protein: CSVDLNRVEAFF.

This sequence joins TRBV18 and TRBJ2-7; TRBD2 matches at 13 bases. The ends lost 0 bases at V and 2 bases at J; junction bases unmatched: 1. Germline assignment: CDR1 KGHSH and CDR2 LQKENI. There are 16 residues in the CDR3. The CDR3 nucleotides read TGTGCCAGCTCACCACCGGGGACTAGCGGGACCTACGAGCAGTACTTC. Translated, it gives CASSPPGTSGTYEQYF.

The rearrangement joins TRBV9 to TRBJ1-2; D uncertain. The CDR3 is 14 amino acids. Germline CDR1 is SGDLS and CDR2 is YYNGEE. V lost 0 bases and J 5 bases, leaving 11 bases between the germline ends. CDR3 nucleotides: TGTGCCAGCAGCGTAGATGAGGCTCTGTATGGCTACACCTTC. Protein sequence: CASSVDEALYGYTF.

This clone was picked up a small number of times. The V gene is TRBV18, the J gene TRBJ1-1; no clear D. CDR1 and CDR2 from the germline V gene are KGHSH and LQKENI. V lost 3 bases and J 0 bases, leaving 11 bases between the germline ends. This CDR3 has 15 amino acids. CDR3 DNA: TGTGCCAGCTCACCCCAAAGAGACTTGAACACTGAAGCTTTCTTT. This gives the protein CASSPQRDLNTEAFF.

V gene TRBV11-3 combines with J gene TRBJ2-7; 8 bases fit TRBD2. The CDR3 is made up of 14 amino acids. The germline CDR1 and CDR2 sequences are SGHNT and YENEEA. V trimming: 3 bases; J trimming: 6 bases; junction bases outside the gene matches: 7. The CDR3 sequence: CASSFGGRRGEQYF. The CDR3 nucleotides read TGTGCCAGCAGCTTTGGCGGGAGGCGGGGCGAGCAGTACTTC. The variable domain in full, with the rest retrieved from reference TRBV11-3 and TRBJ2-7, is EAGVVQSPRYKIIEKKQPVAFWCNPISGHNTLYWYLQNLGQGPELLIRYENEEAVDDSQLPKDRFSAERLKGVDSTLKIQPAELGDSAVYLCASSFGGRRGEQYFGPGTRLTVT.

This chain links TRBV5-1 with TRBJ2-1; the D call may be TRBD1 or TRBD2 (5 bases each). The CDR3 runs 13 residues. V shed 0 bases and J shed 8 bases, with 9 bases lying between them. CDR1 is SGHRS and CDR2 is YFSETQ in the germline V gene. CDR3 amino acids: CASSLAVGDEQFF. The CDR3 nucleotides read TGCGCCAGCAGCTTGGCCGTGGGGGATGAGCAGTTCTTC.

The genes are TRBV21-1 and TRBJ1-5; the D call TRBD1 from the table was never checked on the DNA. TRBV21-1 is classified as a pseudogene. The CDR3 is made up of 16 amino acids. The CDR3 coding sequence is TGTGCCAGCGAAGGGGGCAGGGGGTCGAGCAATCAGCCCCAGCATTTT. This sequence encodes CASEGGRGSSNQPQHF.

This chain links TRBV30 with TRBJ2-1; 12 positions agree with TRBD1. CDR1 and CDR2 from the germline V gene are GTSNPN and SVGIG (reference sequence). The J segment lost 9 bases and the V segment lost 5 bases, leaving 8 bases of the junction unmatched. The CDR3 contains 14 residues. CDR3 in DNA: TGTGCCTGGGGCCGGGACAGGGGGCTTTCTGAGCAGTTCTTC. The encoded protein is CAWGRDRGLSEQFF.

This clone has only one observation. The chain has TRBV19 and TRBJ2-7; D possibly uses TRBD1 or TRBD2 (5 bases each). Between the trimmed V and J ends, which lost 4 bases and 2 bases, there was a span of 12 bases. The germline gives CDR1 LNHDA, CDR2 SQIVND (reference sequence). This CDR3 comprises 14 residues. In DNA, the CDR3 is TGTGCCAGTAGTAACGGGGCGGACACCTACGAGCAGTACTTC. Its translation is CASSNGADTYEQYF.

The chain uses TRBV7-2 and TRBJ1-2; TRBD1 aligns across 8 bases. The CDR3 is 14 amino acids. Germline CDR1 reads SGHTA; CDR2 reads FQGNSA. V lost 4 bases and J lost 4; bases outside the gene matches: 5. CDR3 sequence (DNA): TGTGCCAGCAGCTCCCAGGGGGCGGGCTATGGCTACACCTTC. Translation gives CASSSQGAGYGYTF.